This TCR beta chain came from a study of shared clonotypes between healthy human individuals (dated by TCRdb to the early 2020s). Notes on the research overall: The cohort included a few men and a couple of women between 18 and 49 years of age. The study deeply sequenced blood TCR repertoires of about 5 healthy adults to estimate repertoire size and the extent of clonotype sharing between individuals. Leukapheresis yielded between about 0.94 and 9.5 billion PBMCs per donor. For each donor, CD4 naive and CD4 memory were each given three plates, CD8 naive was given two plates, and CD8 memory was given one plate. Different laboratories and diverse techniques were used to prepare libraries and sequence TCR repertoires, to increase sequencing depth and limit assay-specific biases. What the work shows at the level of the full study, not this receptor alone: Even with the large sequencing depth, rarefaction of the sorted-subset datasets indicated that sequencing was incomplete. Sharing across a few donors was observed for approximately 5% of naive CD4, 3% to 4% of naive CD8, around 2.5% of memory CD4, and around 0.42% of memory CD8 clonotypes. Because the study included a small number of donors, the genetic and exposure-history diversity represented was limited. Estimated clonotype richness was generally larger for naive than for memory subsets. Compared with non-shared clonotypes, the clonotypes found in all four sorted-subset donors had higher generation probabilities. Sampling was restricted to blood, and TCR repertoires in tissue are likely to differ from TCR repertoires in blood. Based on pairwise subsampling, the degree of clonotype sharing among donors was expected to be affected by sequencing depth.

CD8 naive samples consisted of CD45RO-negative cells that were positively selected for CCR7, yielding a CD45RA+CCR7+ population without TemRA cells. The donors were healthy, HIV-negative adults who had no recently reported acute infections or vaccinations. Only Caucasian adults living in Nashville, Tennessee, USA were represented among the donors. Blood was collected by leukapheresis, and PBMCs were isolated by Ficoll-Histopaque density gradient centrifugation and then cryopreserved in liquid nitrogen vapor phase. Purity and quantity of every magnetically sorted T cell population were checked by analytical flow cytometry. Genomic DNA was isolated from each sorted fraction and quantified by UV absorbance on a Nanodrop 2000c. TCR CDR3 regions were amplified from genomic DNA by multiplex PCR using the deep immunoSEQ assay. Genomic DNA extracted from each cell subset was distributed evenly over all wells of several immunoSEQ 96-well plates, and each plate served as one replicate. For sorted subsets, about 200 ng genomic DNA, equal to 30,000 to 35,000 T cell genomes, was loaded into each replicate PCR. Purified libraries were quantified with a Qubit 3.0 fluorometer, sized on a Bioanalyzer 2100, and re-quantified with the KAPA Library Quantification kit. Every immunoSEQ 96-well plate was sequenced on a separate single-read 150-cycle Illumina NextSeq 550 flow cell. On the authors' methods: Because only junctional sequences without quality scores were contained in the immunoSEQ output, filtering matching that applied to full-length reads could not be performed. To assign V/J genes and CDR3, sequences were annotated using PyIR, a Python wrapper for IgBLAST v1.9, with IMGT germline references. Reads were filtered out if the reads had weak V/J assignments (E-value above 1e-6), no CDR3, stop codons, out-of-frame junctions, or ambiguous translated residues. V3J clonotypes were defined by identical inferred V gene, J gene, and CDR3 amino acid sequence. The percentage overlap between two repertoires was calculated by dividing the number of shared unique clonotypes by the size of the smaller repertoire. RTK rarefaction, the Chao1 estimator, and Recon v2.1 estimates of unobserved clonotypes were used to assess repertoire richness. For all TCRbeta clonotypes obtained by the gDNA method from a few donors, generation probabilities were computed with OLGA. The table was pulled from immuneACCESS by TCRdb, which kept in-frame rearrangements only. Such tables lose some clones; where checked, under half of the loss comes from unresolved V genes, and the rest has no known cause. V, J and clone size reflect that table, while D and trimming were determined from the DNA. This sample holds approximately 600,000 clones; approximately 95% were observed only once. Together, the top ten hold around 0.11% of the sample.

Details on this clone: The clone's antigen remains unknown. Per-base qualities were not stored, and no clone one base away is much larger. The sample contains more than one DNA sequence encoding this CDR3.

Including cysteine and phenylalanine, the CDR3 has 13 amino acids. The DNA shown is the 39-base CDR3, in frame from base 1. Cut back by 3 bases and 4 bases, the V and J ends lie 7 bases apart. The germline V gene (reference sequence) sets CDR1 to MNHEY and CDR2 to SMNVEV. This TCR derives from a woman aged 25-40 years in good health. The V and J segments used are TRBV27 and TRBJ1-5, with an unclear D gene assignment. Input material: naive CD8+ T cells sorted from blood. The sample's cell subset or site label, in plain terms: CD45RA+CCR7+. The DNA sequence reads TGTGCCAGCAGTTTTTCAGGAAATCAGCCCCAGCATTTT. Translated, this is CASSFSGNQPQHF.